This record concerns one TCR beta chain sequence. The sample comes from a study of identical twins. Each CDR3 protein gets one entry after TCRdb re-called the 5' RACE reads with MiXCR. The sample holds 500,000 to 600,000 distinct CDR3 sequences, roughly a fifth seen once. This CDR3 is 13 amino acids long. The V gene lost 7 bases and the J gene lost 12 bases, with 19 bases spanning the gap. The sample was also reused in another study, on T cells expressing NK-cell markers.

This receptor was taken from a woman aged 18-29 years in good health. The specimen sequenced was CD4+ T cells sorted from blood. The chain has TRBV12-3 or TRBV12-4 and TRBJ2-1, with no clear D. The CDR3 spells CASTLINGKGQFF. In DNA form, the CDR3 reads TGTGCCAGCACCCTTATCAATGGTAAGGGGCAGTTCTTC.